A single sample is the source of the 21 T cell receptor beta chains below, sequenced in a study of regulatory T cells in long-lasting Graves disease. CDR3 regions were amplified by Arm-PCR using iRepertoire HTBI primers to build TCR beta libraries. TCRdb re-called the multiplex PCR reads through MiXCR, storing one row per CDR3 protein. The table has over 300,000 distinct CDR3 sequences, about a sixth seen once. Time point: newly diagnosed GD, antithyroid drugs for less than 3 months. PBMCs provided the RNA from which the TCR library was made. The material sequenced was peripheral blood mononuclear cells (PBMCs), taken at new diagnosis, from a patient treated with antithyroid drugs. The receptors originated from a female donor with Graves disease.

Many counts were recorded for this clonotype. CDR3: CASSFTDTYEQYF. In nucleotides, the CDR3 is TGTGCCAGCAGCTTCACGGACACCTACGAGCAGTACTTC. The chain joins TRBV5-5 to TRBJ2-7; TRBD1 is a possible D gene (5 bases). Germline assignment: CDR1 SGHKS and CDR2 YYEKEE (reference sequence). Deletions cut 2 bases from V and 2 bases from J, with 8 bases between. The CDR3 runs 13 residues. Filled out from reference TRBV5-5 and TRBJ2-7, the complete variable domain reads DAGVTQSPTHLIKTRGQQVTLRCSPISGHKSVSWYQQVLGQGPQFIFQYYEKEERGRGNFPDRFSARQFPNYSSELNVNALLLGDSALYLCASSFTDTYEQYFGPGTRLTVT.

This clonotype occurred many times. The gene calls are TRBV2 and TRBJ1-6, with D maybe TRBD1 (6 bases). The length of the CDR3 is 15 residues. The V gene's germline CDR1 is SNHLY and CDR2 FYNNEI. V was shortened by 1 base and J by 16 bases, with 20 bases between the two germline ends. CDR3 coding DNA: TGTGCCAGCAGTGAAGAGACGGGGGGCCCACCTACTCTCCACTTT. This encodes CASSEETGGPPTLHF.

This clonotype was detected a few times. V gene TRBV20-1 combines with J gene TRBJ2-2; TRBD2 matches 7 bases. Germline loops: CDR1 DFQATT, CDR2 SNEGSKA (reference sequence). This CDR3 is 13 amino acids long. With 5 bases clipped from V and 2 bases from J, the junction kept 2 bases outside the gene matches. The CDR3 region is CSAPGGNTGELFF. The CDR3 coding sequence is TGCAGTGCTCCGGGAGGCAACACCGGGGAGCTGTTTTTT.

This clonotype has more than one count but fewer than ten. CDR3 sequence (DNA): TGTGCCAGCAGCCAAAGTGCTGCAGGTAGTTACGAGCAGTACTTC. The encoded protein is CASSQSAAGSYEQYF. This chain joins TRBV14 and TRBJ2-7; D is unresolved. With 2 bases removed from V and 4 bases from J, the gap between germline ends came to 15 bases. The CDR3 is made up of 15 amino acids. Germline CDR1 SGHDN, CDR2 FVKESK.

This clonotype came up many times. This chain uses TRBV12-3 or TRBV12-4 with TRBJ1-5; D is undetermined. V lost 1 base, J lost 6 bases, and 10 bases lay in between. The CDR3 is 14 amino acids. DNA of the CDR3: TGTGCCAGCAGTTTAGGGGGTTTCGGTCAGCCCCAGCATTTT. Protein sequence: CASSLGGFGQPQHF.

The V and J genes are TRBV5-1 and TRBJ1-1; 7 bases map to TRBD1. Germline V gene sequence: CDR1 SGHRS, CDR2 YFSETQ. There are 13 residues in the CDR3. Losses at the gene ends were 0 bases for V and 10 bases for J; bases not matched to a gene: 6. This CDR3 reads CASSLEGGRIAFF. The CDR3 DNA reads TGCGCCAGCAGCTTGGAAGGGGGCCGGATAGCTTTCTTT.

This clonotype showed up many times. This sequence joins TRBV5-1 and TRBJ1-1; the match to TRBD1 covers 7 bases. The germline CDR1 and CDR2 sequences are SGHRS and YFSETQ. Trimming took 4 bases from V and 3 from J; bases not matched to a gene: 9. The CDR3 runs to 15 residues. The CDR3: CASSTTDREDTEAFF. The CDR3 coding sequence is TGCGCCAGCAGCACTACCGACAGGGAGGACACTGAAGCTTTCTTT. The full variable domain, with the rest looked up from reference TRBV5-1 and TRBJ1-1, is KAGVTQTPRYLIKTRGQQVTLSCSPISGHRSVSWYQQTPGQGLQFLFEYFSETQRNKGNFPGRFSGRQFSNSRSEMNVSTLELGDSALYLCASSTTDREDTEAFFGQGTRLTVV.

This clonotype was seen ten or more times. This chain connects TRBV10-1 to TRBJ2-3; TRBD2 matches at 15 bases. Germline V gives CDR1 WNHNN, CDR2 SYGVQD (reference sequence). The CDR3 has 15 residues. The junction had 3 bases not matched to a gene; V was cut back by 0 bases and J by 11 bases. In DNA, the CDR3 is TGCGCCAGCAGTGAGTCTGGACTAGCGGGGGGGGAGCAGTATTTT. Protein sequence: CASSESGLAGGEQYF.

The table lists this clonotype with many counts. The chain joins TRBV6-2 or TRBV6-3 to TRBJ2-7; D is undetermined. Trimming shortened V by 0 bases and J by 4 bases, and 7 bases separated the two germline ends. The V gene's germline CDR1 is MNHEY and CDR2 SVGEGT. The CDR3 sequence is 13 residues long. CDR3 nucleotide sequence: TGTGCCAGCAGTTACTCAAGAGCATACGAGCAGTACTTC. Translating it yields CASSYSRAYEQYF.

The CDR3 reads CATSRGRGGNPMYF. In DNA form, the CDR3 reads TGTGCCACCAGCAGAGGGAGAGGGGGCAATCCAATGTACTTC. The chain links TRBV15 to TRBJ2-7; 7 nucleotides match TRBD1. Germline-derived CDR1 and CDR2 are LNHNV and YYDKDF (reference sequence). This CDR3 has 14 amino acids. The V segment lost 1 base and the J segment 12 bases; nucleotides outside the gene matches: 12.

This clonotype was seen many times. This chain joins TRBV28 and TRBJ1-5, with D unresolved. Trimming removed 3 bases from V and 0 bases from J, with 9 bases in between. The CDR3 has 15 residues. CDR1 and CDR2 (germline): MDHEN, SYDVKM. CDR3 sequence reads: CASSFFRNSNQPQHF. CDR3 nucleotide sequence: TGTGCCAGCAGTTTTTTCCGAAATAGCAATCAGCCCCAGCATTTT.

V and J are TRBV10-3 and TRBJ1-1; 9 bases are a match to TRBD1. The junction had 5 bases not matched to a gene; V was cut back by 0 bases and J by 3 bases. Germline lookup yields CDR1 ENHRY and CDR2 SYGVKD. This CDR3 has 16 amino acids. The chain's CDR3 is CAISESTGQGDTEAFF. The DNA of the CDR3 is TGTGCCATCAGTGAGTCGACGGGACAGGGTGACACTGAAGCTTTCTTT.

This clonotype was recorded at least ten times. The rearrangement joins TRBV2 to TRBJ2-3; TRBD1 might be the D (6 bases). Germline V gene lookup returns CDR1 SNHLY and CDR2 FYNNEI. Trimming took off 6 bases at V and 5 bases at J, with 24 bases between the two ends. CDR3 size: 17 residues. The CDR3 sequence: CASREDSRGQARDTQYF. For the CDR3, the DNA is TGTGCCAGCAGGGAGGACAGCCGGGGCCAAGCAAGAGATACGCAGTATTTT.

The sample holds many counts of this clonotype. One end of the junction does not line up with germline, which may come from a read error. CDR3 amino acids: CASSKAGSETQYF. The DNA for the CDR3 is TGTGCCAGCAGTAAAGCGGGGTCAGAGACCCAGTACTTC. This rearrangement joins TRBV2 to TRBJ2-5; 7 bases match TRBD2. This CDR3 has 13 residues. The germline CDR1 and CDR2 sequences are SNHLY and FYNNEI.

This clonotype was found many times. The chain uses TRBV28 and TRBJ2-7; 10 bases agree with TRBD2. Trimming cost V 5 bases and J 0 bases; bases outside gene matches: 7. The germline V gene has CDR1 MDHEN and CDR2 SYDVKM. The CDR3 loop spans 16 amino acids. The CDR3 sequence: CASSPLGLARSYEQYF. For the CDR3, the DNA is TGTGCCAGCAGTCCTCTGGGACTAGCGCGCTCCTACGAGCAGTACTTC. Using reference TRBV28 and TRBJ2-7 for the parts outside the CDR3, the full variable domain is DVKVTQSSRYLVKRTGEKVFLECVQDMDHENMFWYRQDPGLGLRLIYFSYDVKMKEKGDIPEGYSVSREKKERFSLILESASTNQTSMYLCASSPLGLARSYEQYFGPGTRLTVT.

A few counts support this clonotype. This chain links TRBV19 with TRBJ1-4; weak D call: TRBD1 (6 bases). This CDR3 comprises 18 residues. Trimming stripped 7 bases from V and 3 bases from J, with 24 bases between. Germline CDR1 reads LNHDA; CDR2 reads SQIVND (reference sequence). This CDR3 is CASTIPGWQGPSNEKLFF. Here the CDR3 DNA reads TGTGCCAGTACCATCCCAGGTTGGCAGGGGCCGTCTAATGAAAAACTGTTTTTT.

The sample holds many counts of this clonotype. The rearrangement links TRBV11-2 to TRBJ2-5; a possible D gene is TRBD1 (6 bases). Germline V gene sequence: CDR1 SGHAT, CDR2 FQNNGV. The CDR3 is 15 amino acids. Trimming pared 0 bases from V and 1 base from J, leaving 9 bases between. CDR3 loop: CASSLEPGAQETQYF. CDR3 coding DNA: TGTGCCAGCAGCTTAGAACCAGGGGCCCAAGAGACCCAGTACTTC. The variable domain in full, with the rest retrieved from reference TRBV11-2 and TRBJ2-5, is EAGVAQSPRYKIIEKRQSVAFWCNPISGHATLYWYQQILGQGPKLLIQFQNNGVVDDSQLPKDRFSAERLKGVDSTLKIQPAKLEDSAVYLCASSLEPGAQETQYFGPGTRLLVL.

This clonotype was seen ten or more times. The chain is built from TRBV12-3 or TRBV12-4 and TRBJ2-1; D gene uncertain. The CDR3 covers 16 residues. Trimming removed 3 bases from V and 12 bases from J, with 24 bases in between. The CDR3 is CASSLVSPYKTPPQFF. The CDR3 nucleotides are TGTGCCAGCAGTTTGGTGTCACCCTATAAGACGCCACCGCAGTTCTTC.

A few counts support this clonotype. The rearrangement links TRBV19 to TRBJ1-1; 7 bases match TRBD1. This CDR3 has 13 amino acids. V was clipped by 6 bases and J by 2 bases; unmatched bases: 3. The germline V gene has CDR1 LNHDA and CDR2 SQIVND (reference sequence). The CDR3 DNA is TGTGCCAGTAGGACAGGGATCAACACTGAAGCTTTCTTT. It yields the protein CASRTGINTEAFF.

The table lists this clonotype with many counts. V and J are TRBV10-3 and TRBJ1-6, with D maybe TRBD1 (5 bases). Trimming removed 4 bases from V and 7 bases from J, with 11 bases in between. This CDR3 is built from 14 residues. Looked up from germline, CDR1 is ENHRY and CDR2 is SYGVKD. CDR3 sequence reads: CAISVRVRNSPLHF. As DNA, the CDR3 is TGTGCCATCAGTGTCAGGGTCAGGAATTCACCCCTCCACTTT.

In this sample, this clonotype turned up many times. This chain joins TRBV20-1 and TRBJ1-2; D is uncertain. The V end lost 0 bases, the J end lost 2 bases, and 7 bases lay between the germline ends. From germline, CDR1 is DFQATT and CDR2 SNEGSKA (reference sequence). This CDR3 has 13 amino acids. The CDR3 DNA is TGCAGTGCTAGAGATTCCGGCAACTATGGCTACACCTTC. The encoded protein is CSARDSGNYGYTF.